The 2 T cell receptor beta chains listed next were all sequenced from one sample in a study of blood T cell repertoires in COVID-19. Generated by immunoSEQ multiplex PCR, the TCRdb table keeps only in-frame clones and is missing some. The table has tens of thousands of clones, around 84% seen once. The sequencing input was peripheral blood. These receptors were taken from an elderly man with acute or convalescent COVID-19.

V is TRBV14 and J is TRBJ1-4; no reliable D call. This CDR3 comprises 14 residues. V dropped 3 bases and J dropped 5 bases, with 10 bases sitting between them. Germline lookup yields CDR1 SGHDN and CDR2 FVKESK. CDR3 in DNA: TGTGCCAGCAGCCAGCTGGCGGTGAATGAAAAACTGTTTTTT. As protein: CASSQLAVNEKLFF.

The genes are TRBV4-1 and TRBJ1-5; the D gene is possibly TRBD1 (6 bases). The CDR3 has 15 residues. Germline-derived CDR1 and CDR2 are MGHRA and YSYEKL. V shed 3 bases and J shed 4 bases, with 13 bases lying between them. CDR3: CASSHWAGTNQPQHF. For the CDR3, the DNA is TGCGCCAGCAGCCACTGGGCCGGGACAAATCAGCCCCAGCATTTT.